The entry that follows covers one TCR beta chain sequence. From germline, CDR1 is SGHRS and CDR2 YFSETQ. This CDR3 is 13 amino acids long. Losses at the gene ends were 2 bases for V and 8 bases for J; bases not matched to a gene: 5. This entry belongs to a study of T cell changes during pregnancy in multiple sclerosis. The assay was immunoSEQ multiplex PCR, and TCRdb's table has in-frame clones only and misses some. The sample lists some 69,000 clones, roughly 91% seen once, with approximately 2% in the top ten. The chain uses TRBV5-1 and TRBJ2-3; TRBD1 aligns across 7 bases. This clonotype was obtained from a female donor in good health, enrolled as a control in a pregnancy study. The specimen was peripheral blood, collected in the second trimester of pregnancy. This CDR3 reads CASSFDRAGTQYF. The CDR3 DNA reads as TGCGCCAGCAGCTTTGACAGGGCGGGTACGCAGTATTTT.